These 5 T cell receptor beta chains were sequenced from one sample in a study of cytomegalovirus exposure and HLA in healthy donors. Vbeta (60) and Jbeta (13) primers were used in the PCR. Clones were read by immunoSEQ multiplex PCR, and TCRdb kept only the in-frame ones, dropping some. The table lists fewer than 250,000 clones, approximately 82% of them singletons. The specimen sequenced was PBMCs. All receptors derive from a man aged 18 to 29 in good health and CMV-seronegative.

The rearrangement uses TRBV2 and TRBJ1-1, with 10 bases lining up with TRBD1. The CDR3 length is 17 residues. The trim removed 10 bases at V and 4 bases at J, leaving 18 bases unmatched. Germline loops: CDR1 SNHLY, CDR2 FYNNEI. CDR3 protein: CATRPGTGALRGTEAFF. The CDR3 DNA is TGTGCCACCAGACCAGGGACAGGGGCCTTAAGGGGCACTGAAGCTTTCTTT.

The chain recombines TRBV6-5 with TRBJ1-3; the match to TRBD1 covers 9 bases. The ends lost 4 bases at V and 2 bases at J; junction bases unmatched: 6. Germline CDR1 and CDR2: MNHEY and SVGAGI. CDR3 length: 16 residues. This CDR3 is CASSLRQGVAGNTIYF. CDR3 nucleotides: TGTGCCAGCAGTTTAAGACAGGGGGTCGCTGGAAACACCATATATTTT.

This clone has only a few counts. The chain uses TRBV27 and TRBJ2-3; 9 bases are a match to TRBD1. V shed 4 bases, J shed 2 bases, and the junction held 1 base outside the gene matches. The CDR3 is 14 residues long. From germline, CDR1 is MNHEY and CDR2 SMNVEV (reference sequence). The CDR3 region is CASSWDRDTDTQYF. The CDR3, as DNA: TGTGCCAGCAGTTGGGACAGGGACACAGATACGCAGTATTTT.

The rearrangement links TRBV30 to TRBJ2-1; the match to TRBD2 covers 14 bases. V trimming: 3 bases; J trimming: 10 bases; junction bases outside the gene matches: 8. This CDR3 comprises 15 residues. Germline V gene lookup returns CDR1 GTSNPN and CDR2 SVGIG (reference sequence). CDR3 in amino acids: CAWSGLGLAGGEQFF. CDR3 in DNA: TGTGCCTGGAGCGGGTTAGGACTAGCGGGAGGCGAGCAGTTCTTC.

This clone appeared a single time. This chain connects TRBV19 to TRBJ2-2; D not certain. The length of the CDR3 is 12 residues. Trimming shortened V by 0 bases and J by 7 bases, and 3 bases separated the two germline ends. Germline V CDR1 and CDR2: LNHDA, SQIVND (reference sequence). The CDR3 protein is CASSIDFGELFF. In DNA, the CDR3 is TGTGCCAGTAGTATAGACTTCGGGGAGCTGTTTTTT.